Shown below are 16 T cell receptor beta chains from a single sample sequenced in a study of shared clonotypes between healthy human individuals. Here immunoSEQ multiplex PCR was the method, and the copy in TCRdb shows in-frame clones only, minus some. The repertoire holds approximately 510,000 clones, 75% to 85% seen once, with approximately 13% in the top ten. Input material: PBMCs. The receptor set was obtained from a woman aged 40 to 50 in good health. Some clones in this sample may be carry-over from other donors' samples.

The table lists this clone with a count of one. V and J are TRBV2 and TRBJ2-3; 8 bases match TRBD1. Trimming cost V 10 bases and J 2 bases; bases outside gene matches: 5. Germline lookup yields CDR1 SNHLY and CDR2 FYNNEI. CDR3 size: 13 residues. The CDR3 region is CATTGDPTDTQYF. The CDR3 DNA reads as TGTGCCACGACAGGGGACCCCACAGATACGCAGTATTTT.

J is TRBJ1-2 and V is TRBV4-1; 8 nucleotides line up with TRBD1. J gave up 8 bases and V 3 bases, and 5 bases lay outside the gene matches. This CDR3 has 13 amino acids. Germline-derived CDR1 and CDR2 are MGHRA and YSYEKL. The chain's CDR3 is CASSQTGVLGYTF. The CDR3 coding sequence is TGCGCCAGCAGCCAGACAGGGGTTTTAGGCTACACCTTC.

J is TRBJ2-3 and V is TRBV6-4; D remains ambiguous. The CDR3 length is 13 residues. Looked up from germline, CDR1 is MRHNA and CDR2 is SNTAGT. V was cut by 2 bases and J by 5 bases, with 8 bases left in between. CDR3 in amino acids: CASSDGPQDTQYF. CDR3 DNA sequence: TGTGCCAGCAGTGACGGGCCGCAAGATACGCAGTATTTT.

This chain uses TRBV6-5 with TRBJ1-4, with D uncertain. Germline V gene lookup returns CDR1 MNHEY and CDR2 SVGAGI. V dropped 2 bases and J dropped 7 bases, with 11 bases sitting between them. This CDR3 is 14 amino acids long. The CDR3 protein is CASSYQEGIEKLFF. The CDR3, as DNA: TGTGCCAGCAGTTACCAGGAGGGAATTGAAAAACTGTTTTTT.

V gene TRBV7-9 combines with J gene TRBJ2-3; TRBD2 matches at 10 bases. With V trimmed by 5 bases and J by 3 bases, 14 bases remained unmatched. Germline values: CDR1 SEHNR, CDR2 FQNEAQ (reference sequence). This CDR3 spans 18 amino acids. As DNA, the CDR3 is TGTGCCAGCAGCCCTCAGCGGCTAGCGGGAGCCGATACAGATACGCAGTATTTT. Protein sequence: CASSPQRLAGADTDTQYF.

This clone was recorded a few times. V is TRBV5-1 and J is TRBJ1-4; D unclear. Germline assignment: CDR1 SGHRS and CDR2 YFSETQ. The CDR3 has 18 residues. V gave up 0 bases and J gave up 0 bases, with 15 bases separating them. CDR3 sequence reads: CASSLGSGSYPTNEKLFF. The CDR3 DNA is TGCGCCAGCAGCTTGGGTTCCGGGAGTTACCCAACTAATGAAAAACTGTTTTTT.

The rearrangement joins TRBV7-3 to TRBJ2-2; 9 nucleotides align to TRBD1. Per the germline V gene, CDR1 is SGHTA and CDR2 is FQGTGA. The CDR3 runs to 16 residues. Germline trimming cut 2 bases from V and 4 bases from J; bases unmatched to any gene: 5. The CDR3 protein is CASSLFGTGFTGELFF. The CDR3 region has the DNA TGTGCCAGCAGCTTATTCGGGACAGGGTTCACCGGGGAGCTGTTTTTT.

This chain joins TRBV27 and TRBJ2-7, with 11 bases identical to TRBD2. After removal of 6 bases from V and 6 bases from J, the junction contained 7 bases not matched to a gene. The length of the CDR3 is 14 residues. The V gene's germline CDR1 is MNHEY and CDR2 SMNVEV (reference sequence). CDR3: CASRLTSGSAEQYF. CDR3 DNA sequence: TGTGCCAGCAGACTCACTAGCGGGAGTGCCGAGCAGTACTTC.

The J gene is TRBJ2-7, the V gene TRBV7-3; the match to TRBD1 covers 10 bases. The CDR3 extends over 15 amino acids. V lost 5 bases to trimming and J lost 6 bases; unmatched junction nucleotides: 10. The V gene's germline CDR1 is SGHTA and CDR2 FQGTGA. The CDR3 DNA reads as TGTGCCAGCAGCCAATCCGGGACAGGGGCGAGCGAGCAGTACTTC. It specifies CASSQSGTGASEQYF.

V is TRBV28 and J is TRBJ2-2, with D hard to call. The CDR3 totals 14 residues. V shed 6 bases and J shed 0 bases, with 8 bases lying between them. Looked up from germline, CDR1 is MDHEN and CDR2 is SYDVKM. The CDR3 DNA follows: TGTGCCAGCAGAGCAGACCCGAACACCGGGGAGCTGTTTTTT. Protein: CASRADPNTGELFF.

The chain has TRBV5-6 and TRBJ2-7; D might be TRBD2 (5 bases). V lost 6 bases and J 3 bases, leaving 13 bases between the germline ends. Germline-derived CDR1 and CDR2 are SGHDT and YYEEEE. The CDR3 runs to 13 residues. The CDR3 spells CASNYAGNYEQYF. CDR3 bases: TGTGCCAGCAACTACGCCGGGAACTACGAGCAGTACTTC.

This chain joins TRBV2 and TRBJ2-3; 10 bases map to TRBD1. Germline CDR1 is SNHLY and CDR2 is FYNNEI. Trimming at V came to 6 bases and at J to 1 base, leaving 10 bases not matched to a gene. This CDR3 is built from 17 residues. The CDR3 reads CASSDAPGQGRTDTQYF. The CDR3 DNA reads as TGTGCCAGCAGCGACGCACCGGGACAGGGGCGCACAGATACGCAGTATTTT. The full variable domain, its missing parts supplied by reference TRBV2 and TRBJ2-3, is EPEVTQTPSHQVTQMGQEVILRCVPISNHLYFYWYRQILGQKVEFLVSFYNNEISEKSEIFDDQFSVERPDGSNFTLKIRSTKLEDSAMYFCASSDAPGQGRTDTQYFGPGTRLTVL.

The genes are TRBV2 and TRBJ2-3, with a weak D call TRBD2 (6 bases). Germline V gives CDR1 SNHLY, CDR2 FYNNEI. V lost 7 bases and J 6 bases, leaving 14 bases between the germline ends. This CDR3 is 13 amino acids long. The CDR3 spells CASTGDGLDTQYF. In DNA, the CDR3 is TGTGCCAGCACGGGGGACGGGCTCGATACGCAGTATTTT.

This clone was counted only a few times. Other nucleotide sequences from this sample produce the same CDR3. The chain combines TRBV6-4 with TRBJ2-3, with D possibly being TRBD2 (6 bases). The V end was cut by 0 bases, the J end by 0 bases, with 10 bases between. This CDR3 has 16 residues. Germline CDR1 MRHNA, CDR2 SNTAGT. The DNA for the CDR3 is TGTGCCAGCAGTGACTCAGCGGGTTCTAGCACAGATACGCAGTATTTT. This codes for CASSDSAGSSTDTQYF.

The chain has TRBV5-6 and TRBJ2-1; TRBD2 aligns across 8 bases. The germline V gene encodes CDR1 SGHDT and CDR2 YYEEEE. V gave up 0 bases and J gave up 3 bases; unmatched junction bases: 5. The CDR3 is made up of 16 amino acids. The CDR3 DNA follows: TGTGCCAGCAGCTTGGTTCCCGCGGGAGGCTACAATGAGCAGTTCTTC. This encodes CASSLVPAGGYNEQFF. Supplemented by reference TRBV5-6 and TRBJ2-1, the full variable domain reads DAGVTQSPTHLIKTRGQQVTLRCSPKSGHDTVSWYQQALGQGPQFIFQYYEEEERQRGNFPDRFSGHQFPNYSSELNVNALLLGDSALYLCASSLVPAGGYNEQFFGPGTRLTVL.

The chain joins TRBV27 to TRBJ2-2; D gene ambiguous. The germline CDR1 and CDR2 sequences are MNHEY and SMNVEV (reference sequence). The length of the CDR3 is 15 residues. V lost 2 bases and J 3 bases, leaving 10 bases between the germline ends. CDR3 DNA sequence: TGTGCCAGCAGTTTAAGTCAGACACACACCGGGGAGCTGTTTTTT. The encoded protein is CASSLSQTHTGELFF.